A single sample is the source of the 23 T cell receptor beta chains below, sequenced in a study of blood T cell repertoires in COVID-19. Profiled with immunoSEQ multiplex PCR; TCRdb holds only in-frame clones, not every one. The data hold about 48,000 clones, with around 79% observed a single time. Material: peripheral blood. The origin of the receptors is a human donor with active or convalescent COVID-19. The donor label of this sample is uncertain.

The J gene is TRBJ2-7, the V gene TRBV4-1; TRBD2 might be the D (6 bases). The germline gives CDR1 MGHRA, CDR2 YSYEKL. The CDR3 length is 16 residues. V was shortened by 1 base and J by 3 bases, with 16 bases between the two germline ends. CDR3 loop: CASSQVGGERDYEQYF. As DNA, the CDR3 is TGCGCCAGCAGCCAAGTGGGAGGCGAACGAGACTACGAGCAGTACTTC.

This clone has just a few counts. CDR3 in DNA: TGTGCCAGCAGCCTCCAAGCGGGGAGCTCCTACAATGAGCAGTTCTTC. It encodes CASSLQAGSSYNEQFF. The genes are TRBV7-2 and TRBJ2-1; TRBD2 matches at 7 bases. The J segment lost 0 bases and the V segment lost 5 bases, leaving 7 bases of the junction unmatched. This CDR3 region has 16 residues. CDR1 and CDR2 from the germline V gene are SGHTA and FQGNSA.

CDR3 protein: CASSRGTSENTDTQYF. CDR3 coding DNA: TGTGCCAGCAGCCGCGGGACTAGCGAGAACACAGATACGCAGTATTTT. The chain joins TRBV7-2 to TRBJ2-3; 10 positions match TRBD2. Germline CDR1 SGHTA, CDR2 FQGNSA. The CDR3 has 16 residues. Losses at the gene ends were 5 bases for V and 2 bases for J; bases not matched to a gene: 7.

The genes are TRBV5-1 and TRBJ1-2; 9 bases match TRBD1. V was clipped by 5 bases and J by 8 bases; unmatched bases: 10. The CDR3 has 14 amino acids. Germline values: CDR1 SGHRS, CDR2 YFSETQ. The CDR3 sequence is CASRSLRDREGYTF. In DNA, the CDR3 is TGCGCCAGCAGGAGCCTCCGGGACAGGGAGGGCTACACCTTC.

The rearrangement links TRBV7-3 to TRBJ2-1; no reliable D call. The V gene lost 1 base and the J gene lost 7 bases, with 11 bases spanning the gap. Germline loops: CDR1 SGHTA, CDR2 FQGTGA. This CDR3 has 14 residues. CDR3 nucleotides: TGTGCCAGCAGCTTAAACGGCAGGCCAAATGAGCAGTTCTTC. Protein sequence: CASSLNGRPNEQFF.

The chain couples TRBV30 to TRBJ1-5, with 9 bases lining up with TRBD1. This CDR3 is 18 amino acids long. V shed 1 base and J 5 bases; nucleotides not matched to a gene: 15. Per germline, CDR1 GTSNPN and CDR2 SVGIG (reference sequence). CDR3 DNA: TGTGCCTGGAGTGCGTTGGGACAGGGATTTTCGGGGGATCAGCCCCAGCATTTT. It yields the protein CAWSALGQGFSGDQPQHF.

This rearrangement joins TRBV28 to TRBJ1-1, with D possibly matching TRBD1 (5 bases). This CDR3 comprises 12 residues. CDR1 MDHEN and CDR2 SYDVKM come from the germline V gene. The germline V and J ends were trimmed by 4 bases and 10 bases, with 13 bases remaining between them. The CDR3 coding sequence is TGTGCCAGCAGTTCCCAACTGGGGGGAGCTTTCTTT. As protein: CASSSQLGGAFF.

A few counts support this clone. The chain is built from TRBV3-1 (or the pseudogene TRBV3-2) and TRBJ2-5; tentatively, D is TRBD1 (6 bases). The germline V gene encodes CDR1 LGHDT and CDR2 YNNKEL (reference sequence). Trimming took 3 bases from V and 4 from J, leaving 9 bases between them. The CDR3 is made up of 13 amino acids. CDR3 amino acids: CASSHRGGETQYF. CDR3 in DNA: TGTGCCAGCAGCCACAGGGGCGGAGAGACCCAGTACTTC.

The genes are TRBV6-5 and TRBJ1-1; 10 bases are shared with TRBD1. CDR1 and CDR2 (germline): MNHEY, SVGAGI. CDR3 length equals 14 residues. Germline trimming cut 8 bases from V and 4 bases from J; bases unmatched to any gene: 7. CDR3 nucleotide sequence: TGTGCCAGCCTTAGGGACAGGGGCAGCACTGAAGCTTTCTTT. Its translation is CASLRDRGSTEAFF.

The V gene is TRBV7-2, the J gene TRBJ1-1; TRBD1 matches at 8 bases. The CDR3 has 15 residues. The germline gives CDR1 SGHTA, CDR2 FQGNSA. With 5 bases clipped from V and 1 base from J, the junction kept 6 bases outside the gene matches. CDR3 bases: TGTGCCAGCAGCCCAGACAGGGGACCGAACACTGAAGCTTTCTTT. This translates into CASSPDRGPNTEAFF.

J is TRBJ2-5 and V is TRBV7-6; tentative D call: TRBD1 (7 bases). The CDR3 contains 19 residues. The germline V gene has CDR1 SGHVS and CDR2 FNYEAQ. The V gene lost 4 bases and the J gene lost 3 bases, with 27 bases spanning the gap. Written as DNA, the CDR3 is TGTGCCAGCAGCTGGAAAGCCTATGTACTTCAGGGGGGTGAAGAGACCCAGTACTTC. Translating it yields CASSWKAYVLQGGEETQYF.

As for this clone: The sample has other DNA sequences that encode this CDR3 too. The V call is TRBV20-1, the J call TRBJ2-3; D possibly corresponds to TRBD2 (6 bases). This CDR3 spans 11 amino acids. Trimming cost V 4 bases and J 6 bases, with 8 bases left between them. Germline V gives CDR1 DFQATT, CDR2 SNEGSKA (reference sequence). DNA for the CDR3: TGCAGTGCTACCCGGGAGGATACGCAGTATTTT. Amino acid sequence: CSATREDTQYF.

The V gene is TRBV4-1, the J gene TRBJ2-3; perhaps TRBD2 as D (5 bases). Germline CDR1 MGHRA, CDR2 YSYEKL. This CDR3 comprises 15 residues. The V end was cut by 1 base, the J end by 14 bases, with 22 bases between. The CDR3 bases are TGCGCCAGCAGCCAAGCGCATCCCCAAGGTCTAGGGAGGTATTTT. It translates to CASSQAHPQGLGRYF.

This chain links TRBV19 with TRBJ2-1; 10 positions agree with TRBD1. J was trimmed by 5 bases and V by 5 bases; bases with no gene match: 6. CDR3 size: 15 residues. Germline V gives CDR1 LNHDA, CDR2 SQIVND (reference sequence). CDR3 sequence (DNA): TGTGCCAGTAGTGCCCGACAGGGGGCTGACAATGAGCAGTTCTTC. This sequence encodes CASSARQGADNEQFF.

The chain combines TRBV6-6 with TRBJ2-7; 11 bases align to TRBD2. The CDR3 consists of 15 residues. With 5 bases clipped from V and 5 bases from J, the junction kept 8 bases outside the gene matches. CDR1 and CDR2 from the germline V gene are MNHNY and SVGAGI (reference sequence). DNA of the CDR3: TGTGCCAGCAGTCCTATAGCGGGAGGGGGCCACGAGCAGTACTTC. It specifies CASSPIAGGGHEQYF.

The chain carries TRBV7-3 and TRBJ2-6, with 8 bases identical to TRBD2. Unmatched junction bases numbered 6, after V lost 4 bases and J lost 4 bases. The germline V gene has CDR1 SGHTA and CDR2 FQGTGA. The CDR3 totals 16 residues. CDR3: CASSSREGYGANVLTF. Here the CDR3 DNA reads TGTGCCAGCAGCTCCCGGGAGGGGTACGGGGCCAACGTCCTGACTTTC.

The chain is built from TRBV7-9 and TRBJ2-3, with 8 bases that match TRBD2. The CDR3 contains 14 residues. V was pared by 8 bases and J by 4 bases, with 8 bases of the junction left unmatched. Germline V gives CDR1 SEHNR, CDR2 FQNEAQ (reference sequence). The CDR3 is CASAYSGVADTQYF. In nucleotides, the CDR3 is TGTGCCAGCGCTTATAGCGGGGTCGCAGATACGCAGTATTTT.

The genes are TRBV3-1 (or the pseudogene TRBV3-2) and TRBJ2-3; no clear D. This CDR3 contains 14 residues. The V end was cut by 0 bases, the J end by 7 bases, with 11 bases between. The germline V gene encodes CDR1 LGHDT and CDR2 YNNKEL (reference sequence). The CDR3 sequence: CASSQDWATNTQYF. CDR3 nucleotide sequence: TGTGCCAGCAGCCAAGATTGGGCAACGAATACGCAGTATTTT.

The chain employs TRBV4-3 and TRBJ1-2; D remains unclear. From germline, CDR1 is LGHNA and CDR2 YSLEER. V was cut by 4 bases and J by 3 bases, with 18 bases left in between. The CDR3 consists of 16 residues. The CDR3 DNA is TGCGCCAGCAGCCTCGAGGATCGGTCCCGTCACTATGGCTACACCTTC. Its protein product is CASSLEDRSRHYGYTF.

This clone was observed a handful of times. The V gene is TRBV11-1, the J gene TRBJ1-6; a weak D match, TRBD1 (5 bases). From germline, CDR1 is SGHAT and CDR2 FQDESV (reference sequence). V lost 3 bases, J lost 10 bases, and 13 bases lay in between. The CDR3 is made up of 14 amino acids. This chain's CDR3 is CASSLRDPGSPLHF. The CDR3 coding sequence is TGTGCCAGCAGCTTGCGGGACCCTGGATCACCCCTCCACTTT.

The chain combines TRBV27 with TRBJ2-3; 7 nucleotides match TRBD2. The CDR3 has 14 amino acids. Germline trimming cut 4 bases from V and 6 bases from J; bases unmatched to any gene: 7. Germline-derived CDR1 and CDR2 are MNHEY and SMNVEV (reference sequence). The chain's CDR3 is CASSSDWTRDTQYF. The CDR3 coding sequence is TGTGCCAGCAGTTCGGATTGGACTAGGGATACGCAGTATTTT.

The CDR3 sequence is CSVAFGGNEKLFF. Written as DNA, the CDR3 is TGCAGCGTTGCATTCGGGGGAAATGAAAAACTGTTTTTT. The chain is built from TRBV29-1 and TRBJ1-4, with D perhaps TRBD1 (5 bases). The CDR3 totals 13 residues. The V gene's germline CDR1 is SQVTM and CDR2 ANQGSEA. Trimming pared 4 bases from V and 5 bases from J, leaving 11 bases between.

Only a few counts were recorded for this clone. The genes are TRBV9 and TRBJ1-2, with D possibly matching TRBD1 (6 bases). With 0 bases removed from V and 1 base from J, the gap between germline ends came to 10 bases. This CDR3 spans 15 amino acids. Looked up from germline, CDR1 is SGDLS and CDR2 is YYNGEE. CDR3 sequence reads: CASSVETGDNYGYTF. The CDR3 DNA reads TGTGCCAGCAGCGTAGAGACAGGAGATAACTATGGCTACACCTTC.